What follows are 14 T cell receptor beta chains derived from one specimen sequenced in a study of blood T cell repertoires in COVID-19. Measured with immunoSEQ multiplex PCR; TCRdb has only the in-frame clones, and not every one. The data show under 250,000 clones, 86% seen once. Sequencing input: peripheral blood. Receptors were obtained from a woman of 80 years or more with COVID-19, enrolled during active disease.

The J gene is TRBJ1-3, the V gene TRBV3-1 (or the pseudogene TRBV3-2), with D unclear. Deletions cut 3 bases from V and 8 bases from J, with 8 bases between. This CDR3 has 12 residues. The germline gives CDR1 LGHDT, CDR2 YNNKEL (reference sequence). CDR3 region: CASSQTRHTIYF. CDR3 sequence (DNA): TGTGCCAGCAGCCAGACACGCCACACCATATATTTT.

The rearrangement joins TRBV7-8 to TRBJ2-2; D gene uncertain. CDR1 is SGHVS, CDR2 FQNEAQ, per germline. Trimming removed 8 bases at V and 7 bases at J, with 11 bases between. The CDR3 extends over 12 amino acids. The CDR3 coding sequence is TGTGCCAGCCTCGTCGGTAACGGGGAGCTGTTTTTT. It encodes CASLVGNGELFF. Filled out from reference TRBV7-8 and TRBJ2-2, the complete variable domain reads GAGVSQSPRYKVAKRGQDVALRCDPISGHVSLFWYQQALGQGPEFLTYFQNEAQLDKSGLPSDRFFAERPEGSVSTLKIQRTQQEDSAVYLCASLVGNGELFFGEGSRLTVL.

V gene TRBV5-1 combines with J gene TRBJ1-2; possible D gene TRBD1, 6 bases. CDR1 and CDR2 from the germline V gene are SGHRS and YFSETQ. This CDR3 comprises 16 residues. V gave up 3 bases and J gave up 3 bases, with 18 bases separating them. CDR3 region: CASSSPTGPLDYGYTF. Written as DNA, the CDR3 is TGCGCCAGCAGCTCTCCGACAGGCCCTCTGGACTATGGCTACACCTTC. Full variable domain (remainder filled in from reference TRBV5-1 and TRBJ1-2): KAGVTQTPRYLIKTRGQQVTLSCSPISGHRSVSWYQQTPGQGLQFLFEYFSETQRNKGNFPGRFSGRQFSNSRSEMNVSTLELGDSALYLCASSSPTGPLDYGYTFGSGTRLTVV.

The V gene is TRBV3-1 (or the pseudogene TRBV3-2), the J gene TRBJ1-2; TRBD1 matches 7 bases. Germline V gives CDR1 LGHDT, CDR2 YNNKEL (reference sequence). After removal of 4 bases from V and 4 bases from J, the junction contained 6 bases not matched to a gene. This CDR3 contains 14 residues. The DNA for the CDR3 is TGTGCCAGCAGCCGACCAGGGGGTGGCTATGGCTACACCTTC. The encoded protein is CASSRPGGGYGYTF.

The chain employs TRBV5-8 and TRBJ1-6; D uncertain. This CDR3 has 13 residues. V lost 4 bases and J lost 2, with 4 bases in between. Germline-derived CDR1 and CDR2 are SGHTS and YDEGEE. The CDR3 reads CASSPTYNSPLHF. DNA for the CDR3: TGTGCCAGCAGCCCCACCTATAATTCACCCCTCCACTTT. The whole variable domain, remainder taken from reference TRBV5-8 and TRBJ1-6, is EAGVTQSPTHLIKTRGQQATLRCSPISGHTSVYWYQQALGLGLQFLLWYDEGEERNRGNFPPRFSGRQFPNYSSELNVNALELEDSALYLCASSPTYNSPLHFGNGTRLTVT.

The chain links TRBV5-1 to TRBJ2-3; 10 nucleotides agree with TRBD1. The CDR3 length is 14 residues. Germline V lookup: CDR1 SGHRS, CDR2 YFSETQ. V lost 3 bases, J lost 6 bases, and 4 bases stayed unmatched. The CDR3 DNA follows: TGCGCCAGCAGCTCGACAGGGGGCTGGGATACGCAGTATTTT. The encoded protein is CASSSTGGWDTQYF.

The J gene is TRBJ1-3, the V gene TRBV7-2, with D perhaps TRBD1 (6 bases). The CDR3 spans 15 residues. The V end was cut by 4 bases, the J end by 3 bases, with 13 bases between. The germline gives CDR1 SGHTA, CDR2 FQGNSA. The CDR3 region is CASSSYKGVGNTIYF. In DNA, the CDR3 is TGTGCCAGCAGCTCATACAAGGGGGTTGGAAACACCATATATTTT.

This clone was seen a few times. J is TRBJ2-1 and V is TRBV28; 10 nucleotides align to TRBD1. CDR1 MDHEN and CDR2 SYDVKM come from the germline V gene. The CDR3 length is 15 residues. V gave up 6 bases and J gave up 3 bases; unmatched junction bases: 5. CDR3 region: CASSTTGGNYNEQFF. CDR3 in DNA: TGTGCCAGCAGCACGACAGGGGGCAACTACAATGAGCAGTTCTTC.

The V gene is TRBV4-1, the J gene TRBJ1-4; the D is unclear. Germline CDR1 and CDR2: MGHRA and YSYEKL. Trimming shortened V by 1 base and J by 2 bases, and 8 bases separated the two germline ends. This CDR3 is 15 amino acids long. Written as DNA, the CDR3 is TGCGCCAGCAGCCAAGGAGGAGCGACTAATGAAAAACTGTTTTTT. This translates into CASSQGGATNEKLFF.

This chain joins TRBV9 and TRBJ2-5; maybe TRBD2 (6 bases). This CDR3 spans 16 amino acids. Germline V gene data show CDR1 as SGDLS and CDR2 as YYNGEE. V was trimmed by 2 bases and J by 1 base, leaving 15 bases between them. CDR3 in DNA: TGTGCCAGCAGCGTCGGGTGGGGGGAGTTCCAAGAGACCCAGTACTTC. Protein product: CASSVGWGEFQETQYF.

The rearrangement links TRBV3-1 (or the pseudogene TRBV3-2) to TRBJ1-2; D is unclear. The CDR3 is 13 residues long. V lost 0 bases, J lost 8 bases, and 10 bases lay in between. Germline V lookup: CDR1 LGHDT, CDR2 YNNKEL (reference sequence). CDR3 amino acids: CASSQDKASGYTF. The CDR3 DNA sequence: TGTGCCAGCAGCCAAGATAAAGCTTCGGGCTACACCTTC.

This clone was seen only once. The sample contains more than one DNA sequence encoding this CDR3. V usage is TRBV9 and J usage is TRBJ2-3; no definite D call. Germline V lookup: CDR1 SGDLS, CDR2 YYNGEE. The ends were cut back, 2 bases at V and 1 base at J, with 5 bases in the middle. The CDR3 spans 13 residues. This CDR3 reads CASSVAGTDTQYF. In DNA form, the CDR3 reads TGTGCCAGCAGCGTGGCTGGCACAGATACGCAGTATTTT. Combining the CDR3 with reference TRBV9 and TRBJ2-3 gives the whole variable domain DSGVTQTPKHLITATGQRVTLRCSPRSGDLSVYWYQQSLDQGLQFLIQYYNGEERAKGNILERFSAQQFPDLHSELNLSSLELGDSALYFCASSVAGTDTQYFGPGTRLTVL.

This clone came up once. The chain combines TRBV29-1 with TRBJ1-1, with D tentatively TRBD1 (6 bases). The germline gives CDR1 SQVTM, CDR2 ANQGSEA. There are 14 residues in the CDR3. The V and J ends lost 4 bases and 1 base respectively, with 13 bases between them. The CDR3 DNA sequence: TGCAGCGTTGTTGGAGGGGGGGGGAACACTGAAGCTTTCTTT. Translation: CSVVGGGGNTEAFF.

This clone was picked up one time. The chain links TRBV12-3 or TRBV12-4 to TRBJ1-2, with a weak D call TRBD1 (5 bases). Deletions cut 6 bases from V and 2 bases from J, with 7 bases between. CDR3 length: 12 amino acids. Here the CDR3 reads CASSQGNYGYTF. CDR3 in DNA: TGTGCCAGCAGCCAGGGAAACTATGGCTACACCTTC.